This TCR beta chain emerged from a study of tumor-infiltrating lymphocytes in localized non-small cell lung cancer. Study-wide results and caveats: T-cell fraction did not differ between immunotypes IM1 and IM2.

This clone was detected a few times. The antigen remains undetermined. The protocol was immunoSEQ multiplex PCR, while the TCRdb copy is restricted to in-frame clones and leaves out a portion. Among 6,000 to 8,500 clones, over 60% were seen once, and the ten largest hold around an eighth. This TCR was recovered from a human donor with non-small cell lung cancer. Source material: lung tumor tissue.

CDR3 amino acids: CASNRRDQSFGANVLTF. Written as DNA, the CDR3 is TGTGCCAGTAATCGGCGGGACCAGAGTTTTGGGGCCAACGTCCTGACTTTC. The gene calls are TRBV19 and TRBJ2-6; D possibly corresponds to TRBD2 (6 bases). The V end was cut by 7 bases, the J end by 3 bases, with 19 bases between. Germline V lookup: CDR1 LNHDA, CDR2 SQIVND (reference sequence). The CDR3 runs to 17 residues.